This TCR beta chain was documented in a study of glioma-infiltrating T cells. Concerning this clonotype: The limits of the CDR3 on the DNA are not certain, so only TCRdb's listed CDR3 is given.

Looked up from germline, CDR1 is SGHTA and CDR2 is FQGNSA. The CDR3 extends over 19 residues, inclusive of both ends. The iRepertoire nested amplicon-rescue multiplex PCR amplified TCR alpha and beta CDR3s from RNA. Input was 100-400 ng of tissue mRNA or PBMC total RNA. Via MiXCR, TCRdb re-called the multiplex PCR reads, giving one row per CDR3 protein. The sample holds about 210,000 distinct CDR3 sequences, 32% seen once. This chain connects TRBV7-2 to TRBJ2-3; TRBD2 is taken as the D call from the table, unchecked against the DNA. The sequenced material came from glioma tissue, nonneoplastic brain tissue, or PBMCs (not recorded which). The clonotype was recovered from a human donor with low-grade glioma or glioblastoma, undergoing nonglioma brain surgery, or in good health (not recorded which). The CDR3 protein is CASSFYICSAAGGTDTQYF.